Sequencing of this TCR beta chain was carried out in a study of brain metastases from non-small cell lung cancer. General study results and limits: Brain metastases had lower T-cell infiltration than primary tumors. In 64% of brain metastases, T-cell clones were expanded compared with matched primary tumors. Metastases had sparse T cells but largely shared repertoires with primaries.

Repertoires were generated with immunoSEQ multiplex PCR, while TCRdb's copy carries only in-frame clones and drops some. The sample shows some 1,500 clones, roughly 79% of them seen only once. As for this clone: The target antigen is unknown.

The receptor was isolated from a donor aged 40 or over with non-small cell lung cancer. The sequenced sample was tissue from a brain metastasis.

The CDR3 here is CASSRTGESAEAFF. In nucleotides, the CDR3 is TGTGCCAGCAGCCGGACAGGGGAGTCGGCTGAAGCTTTCTTT. The rearrangement joins TRBV7-2 to TRBJ1-1; TRBD1 matches at 9 bases. The germline CDR1 and CDR2 sequences are SGHTA and FQGNSA. V shed 5 bases, J shed 6 bases, and the junction held 7 bases outside the gene matches. The CDR3 extends over 14 amino acids.